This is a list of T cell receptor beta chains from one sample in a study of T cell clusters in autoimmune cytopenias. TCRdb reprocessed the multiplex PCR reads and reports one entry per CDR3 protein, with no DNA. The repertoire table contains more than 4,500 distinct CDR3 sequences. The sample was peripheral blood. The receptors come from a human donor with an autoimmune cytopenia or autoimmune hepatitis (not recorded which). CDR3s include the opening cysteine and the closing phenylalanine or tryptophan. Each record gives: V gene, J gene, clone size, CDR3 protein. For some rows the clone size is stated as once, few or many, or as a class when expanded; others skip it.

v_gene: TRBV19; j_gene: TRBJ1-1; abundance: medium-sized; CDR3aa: CASSEAMAPVAFF
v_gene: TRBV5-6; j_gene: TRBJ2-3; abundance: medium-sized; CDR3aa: CASSLLGTGASTDTQYF
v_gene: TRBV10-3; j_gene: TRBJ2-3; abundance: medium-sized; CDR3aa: CAISVSGGADTQYF
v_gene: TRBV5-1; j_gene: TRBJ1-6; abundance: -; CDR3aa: CASSFNIGTGVNSPLHF
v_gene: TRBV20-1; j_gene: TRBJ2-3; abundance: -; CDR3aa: CSARDRDKRFTQYF
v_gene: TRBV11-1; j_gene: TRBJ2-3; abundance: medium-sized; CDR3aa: CASSLLSRGGRDTQYF
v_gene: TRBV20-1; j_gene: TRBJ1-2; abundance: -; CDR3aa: CSAASTGVGYGYTF
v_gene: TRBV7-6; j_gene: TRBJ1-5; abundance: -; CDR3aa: CASSLQEGQPQHF
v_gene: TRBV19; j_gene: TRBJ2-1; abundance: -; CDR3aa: CASTPGAGVHYNEQFF
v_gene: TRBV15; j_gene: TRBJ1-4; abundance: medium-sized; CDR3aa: CATSRARTATNEKLFF
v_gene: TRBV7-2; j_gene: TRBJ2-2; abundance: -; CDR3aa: CASSRGGSTGELFF
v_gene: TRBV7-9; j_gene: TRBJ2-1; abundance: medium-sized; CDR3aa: CASSKGPLYNEQFF
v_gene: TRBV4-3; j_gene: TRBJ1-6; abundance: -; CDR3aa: CASSQDGAVSYNSPLHF
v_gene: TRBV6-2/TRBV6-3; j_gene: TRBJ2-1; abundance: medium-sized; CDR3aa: CASSYPSSGSYWSYNEQFF
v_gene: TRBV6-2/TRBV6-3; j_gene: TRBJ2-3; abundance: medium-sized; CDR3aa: CASSPPGAGGPDTQYF
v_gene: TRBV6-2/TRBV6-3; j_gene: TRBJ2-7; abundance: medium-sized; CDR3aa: CASSYVGAGGYEQYF
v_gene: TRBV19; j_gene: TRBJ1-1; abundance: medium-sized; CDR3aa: CASRGQGVIKGTEAFF
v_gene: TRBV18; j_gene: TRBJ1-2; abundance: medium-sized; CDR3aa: CASSVGENYGYTF
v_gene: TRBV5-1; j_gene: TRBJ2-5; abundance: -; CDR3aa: CASSVDRETQYF
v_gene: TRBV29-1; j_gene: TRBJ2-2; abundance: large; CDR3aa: CSVWVAGELFF
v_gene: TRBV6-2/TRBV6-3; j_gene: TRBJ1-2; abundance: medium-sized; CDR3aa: CASSPLGYLYGYTF
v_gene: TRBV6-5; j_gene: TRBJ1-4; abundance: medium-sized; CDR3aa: CASSEVSAATNEKLFF